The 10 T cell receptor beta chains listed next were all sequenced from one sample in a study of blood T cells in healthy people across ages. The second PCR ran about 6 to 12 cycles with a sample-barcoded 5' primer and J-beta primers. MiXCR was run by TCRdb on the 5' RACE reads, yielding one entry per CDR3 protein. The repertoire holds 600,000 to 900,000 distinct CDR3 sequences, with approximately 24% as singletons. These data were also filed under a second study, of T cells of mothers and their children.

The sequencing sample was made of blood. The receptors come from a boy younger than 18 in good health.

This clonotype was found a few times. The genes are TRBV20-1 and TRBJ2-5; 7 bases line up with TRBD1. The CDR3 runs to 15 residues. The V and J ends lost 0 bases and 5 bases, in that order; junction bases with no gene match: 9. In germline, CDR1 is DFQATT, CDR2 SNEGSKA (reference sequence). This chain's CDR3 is CSARDHRGPGETQYF. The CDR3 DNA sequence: TGCAGTGCTAGAGATCACAGGGGACCTGGGGAGACCCAGTACTTC.

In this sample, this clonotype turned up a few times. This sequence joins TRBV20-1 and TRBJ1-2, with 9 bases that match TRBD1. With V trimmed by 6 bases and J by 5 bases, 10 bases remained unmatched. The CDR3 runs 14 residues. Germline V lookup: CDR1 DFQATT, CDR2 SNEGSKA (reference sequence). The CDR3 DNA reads TGCAGTGCGGAACCGGGACAGGGACCTTATGGCTACACCTTC. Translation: CSAEPGQGPYGYTF.

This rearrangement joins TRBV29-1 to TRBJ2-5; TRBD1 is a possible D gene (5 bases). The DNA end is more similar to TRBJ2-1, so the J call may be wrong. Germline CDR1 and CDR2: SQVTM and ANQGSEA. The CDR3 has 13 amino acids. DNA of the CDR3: TGCAGCGGATGGACATTTCAATGGAATGAGCAGTTCTTC. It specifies CSGWTFQWNEQFF.

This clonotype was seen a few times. DNA for the CDR3: TGTGCCAGCAGCTTCGACGGTGCTAACTATGGCTACACCTTC. The encoded protein is CASSFDGANYGYTF. The chain is built from TRBV11-1 and TRBJ1-2, with D unclear. Between the trimmed V and J ends, which lost 3 bases and 0 bases, there was a span of 8 bases. This CDR3 region has 14 residues. Germline CDR1 and CDR2: SGHAT and FQDESV (reference sequence).

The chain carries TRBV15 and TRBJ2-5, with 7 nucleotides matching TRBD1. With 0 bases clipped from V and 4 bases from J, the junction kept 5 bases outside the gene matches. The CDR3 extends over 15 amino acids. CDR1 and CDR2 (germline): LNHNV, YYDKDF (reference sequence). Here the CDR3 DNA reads TGTGCCACCAGCAGAGACAGGGGGTCAGGAGAGACCCAGTACTTC. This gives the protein CATSRDRGSGETQYF. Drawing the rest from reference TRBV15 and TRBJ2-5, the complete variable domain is DAMVIQNPRYQVTQFGKPVTLSCSQTLNHNVMYWYQQKSSQAPKLLFHYYDKDFNNEADTPDNFQSRRPNTSFCFLDIRSPGLGDTAMYLCATSRDRGSGETQYFGPGTRLLVL.

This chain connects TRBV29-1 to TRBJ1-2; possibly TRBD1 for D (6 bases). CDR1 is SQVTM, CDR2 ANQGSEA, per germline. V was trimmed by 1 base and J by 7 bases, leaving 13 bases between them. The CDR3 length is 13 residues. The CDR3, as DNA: TGCAGCGTTGAAGTAGTAAGGGGGGGTGGCTACACCTTC. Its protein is CSVEVVRGGGYTF. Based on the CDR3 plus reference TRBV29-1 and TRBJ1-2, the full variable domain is SAVISQKPSRDICQRGTSLTIQCQVDSQVTMMFWYRQQPGQSLTLIATANQGSEATYESGFVIDKFPISRPNLTFSTLTVSNMSPEDSSIYLCSVEVVRGGGYTFGSGTRLTVV.

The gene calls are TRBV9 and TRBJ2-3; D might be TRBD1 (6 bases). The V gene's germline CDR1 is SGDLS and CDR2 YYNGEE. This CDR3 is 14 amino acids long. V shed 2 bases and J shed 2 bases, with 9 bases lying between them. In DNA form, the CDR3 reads TGTGCCAGCAGCGTCCAGGGGAACACAGATACGCAGTATTTT. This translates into CASSVQGNTDTQYF.

CDR3 DNA: TGTGCCTGGAGTGTACGCGGAGGGAGGGCCGGGGAGCTGTTTTTT. Residues: CAWSVRGGRAGELFF. The V call is TRBV30, the J call TRBJ2-2, with TRBD2 matching 7 bases. V was pared by 0 bases and J by 6 bases, with 7 bases of the junction left unmatched. Germline assignment: CDR1 GTSNPN and CDR2 SVGIG (reference sequence). CDR3 length: 15 amino acids.

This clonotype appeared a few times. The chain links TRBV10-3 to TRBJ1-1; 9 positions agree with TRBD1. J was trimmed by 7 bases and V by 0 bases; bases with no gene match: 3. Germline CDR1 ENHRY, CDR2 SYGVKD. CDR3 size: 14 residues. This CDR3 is CAISESGQGIEAFF. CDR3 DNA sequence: TGTGCCATCAGTGAGTCCGGACAGGGGATTGAAGCTTTCTTT.

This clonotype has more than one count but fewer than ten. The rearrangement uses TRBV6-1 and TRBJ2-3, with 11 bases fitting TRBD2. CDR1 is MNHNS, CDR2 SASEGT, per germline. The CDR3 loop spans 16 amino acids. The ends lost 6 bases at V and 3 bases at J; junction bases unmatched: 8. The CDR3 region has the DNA TGTGCCAGCAGGGCGGTAGCGGGGGGGCGGACAGATACGCAGTATTTT. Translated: CASRAVAGGRTDTQYF.